Listed here are 2 T cell receptor beta chains from one sample, sequenced in a study of T-cell reconstitution after alpha-beta-depleted transplantation in children. It was with unique molecular identifiers that the TCRbeta library was prepared. One entry per CDR3 protein results from TCRdb running MiXCR on the PCR reads. Here the sample spans approximately 170,000 distinct CDR3 sequences, 11% being singletons. The sample consisted of PBMCs, taken before TCRalphabeta/CD19-depleted stem cell transplant. These TCRs come from a boy aged 2 to 10 with acute myeloid leukemia, due to receive a stem cell transplant.

This clonotype was picked up many times. V and J are TRBV20-1 and TRBJ2-3; 11 nucleotides line up with TRBD2. Germline lookup yields CDR1 DFQATT and CDR2 SNEGSKA (reference sequence). This CDR3 spans 15 amino acids. The J segment lost 0 bases and the V segment lost 4 bases, leaving 3 bases of the junction unmatched. This chain's CDR3 is CSANSGRASTDTQYF. The CDR3 DNA follows: TGCAGTGCTAATAGCGGGAGGGCTAGCACAGATACGCAGTATTTT.

The table lists this clonotype with many counts. The V call is TRBV5-1, the J call TRBJ2-2; possibly TRBD2 for D (5 bases). The V end lost 7 bases, the J end lost 4 bases, and 11 bases lay between the germline ends. CDR1 and CDR2 from the germline V gene are SGHRS and YFSETQ. The CDR3 runs to 13 residues. The CDR3 sequence is CASALEGTGELFF. CDR3 nucleotides: TGCGCCAGCGCCCTCGAGGGCACCGGGGAGCTGTTTTTT.